The present TCR beta chain was sequenced within a study of blood T cells in healthy people across ages. A second PCR of 7 to 11 cycles used a sample-barcoded 5' primer and a J-beta primer mix. TCRdb analysed the 5' RACE reads with MiXCR anew, one entry per CDR3 protein. The sample includes about 1.4 million distinct CDR3 sequences, approximately 60% of them seen just once. The CDR3 contains 14 residues. Germline V CDR1 and CDR2: SGHRS, YFSETQ. V was cut by 0 bases and J by 2 bases, with 7 bases left in between. This sequence originates from a man younger than 30 in good health. The sample comprised blood. The chain recombines TRBV5-1 with TRBJ2-3, with D unresolved. CDR3 protein: CASSLGAPTDTQYF. CDR3 sequence (DNA): TGCGCCAGCAGCTTGGGGGCCCCCACAGATACGCAGTATTTT.